These 15 T cell receptor beta chains were all obtained from the same sample, sequenced in a study of T cells after yellow fever vaccination. TCRdb passed the 5' RACE reads through MiXCR, listing each CDR3 protein once. The repertoire consists of about 340,000 distinct CDR3 sequences, with under 5% occurring once and the leading ten covering 20% to 30%. The sequences come from PBMCs, collected 5 days after the yellow fever booster vaccination. All receptors come from a man aged 18 to 29 who received the YFV17D yellow fever vaccine.

This clonotype was seen repeatedly, ten times or more. V usage is TRBV12-3 or TRBV12-4 and J usage is TRBJ1-2, with D possibly TRBD1 on 5 matching bases. Trimming removed 3 bases at V and 7 bases at J, with 12 bases between. This CDR3 spans 13 amino acids. The CDR3 protein is CASSLKTDGGYTF. DNA for the CDR3: TGTGCCAGCAGTTTGAAGACAGATGGTGGCTACACCTTC.

V gene TRBV20-1 combines with J gene TRBJ2-7; TRBD2 aligns across 10 bases. V was pared by 5 bases and J by 0 bases, with 13 bases of the junction left unmatched. CDR1 DFQATT and CDR2 SNEGSKA come from the germline V gene (reference sequence). This CDR3 contains 17 residues. CDR3 coding DNA: TGCAGTGCTCAGGGCGCTAGCGGGGGACACAGCTCCTACGAGCAGTACTTC. This gives the protein CSAQGASGGHSSYEQYF.

The CDR3 DNA reads as TGTGCCAGCAGCGAACCCGGGGAGGGGAGTGACACTGAAGCTTTCTTT. Protein sequence: CASSEPGEGSDTEAFF. The genes are TRBV7-2 and TRBJ1-1; TRBD1 is a possible D gene (5 bases). Trimming took 5 bases from V and 3 from J, leaving 19 bases between them. Germline lookup yields CDR1 SGHTA and CDR2 FQGNSA. This CDR3 spans 16 amino acids.

The table lists this clonotype with many counts. The CDR3 region is CASSQRTDYYNEQFF. CDR3 DNA sequence: TGTGCCAGCAGCCAGAGGACAGATTACTACAATGAGCAGTTCTTC. This chain uses TRBV7-2 with TRBJ2-1, with a tentative D call TRBD1 (6 bases). Between the trimmed V and J ends, which lost 5 bases and 3 bases, there was a span of 14 bases. The CDR3 spans 15 residues. CDR1 is SGHTA and CDR2 is FQGNSA in the germline V gene.

The sample holds many counts of this clonotype. This chain joins TRBV5-1 and TRBJ1-6; 9 nucleotides align to TRBD1. CDR1 SGHRS and CDR2 YFSETQ come from the germline V gene. This CDR3 has 14 residues. The trim removed 3 bases at V and 10 bases at J, leaving 5 bases unmatched. CDR3 loop: CASSWDRAESPLHF. The DNA of the CDR3 is TGCGCCAGCAGCTGGGACAGGGCCGAATCACCCCTCCACTTT.

At least ten counts were recorded for this clonotype. V is TRBV6-2 or TRBV6-3 and J is TRBJ1-2; D is unclear. V was cut by 2 bases and J by 4 bases, with 11 bases left in between. The CDR3 contains 14 residues. CDR1 is MNHEY and CDR2 is SVGEGT in the germline V gene. The CDR3 sequence is CASSYPRATYGYTF. The CDR3 nucleotides are TGTGCCAGCAGTTACCCTCGGGCGACCTATGGCTACACCTTC.

This clonotype was recorded many times. The chain couples TRBV11-2 to TRBJ2-1; 9 bases are a match to TRBD1. The CDR3 consists of 14 residues. CDR1 and CDR2 from the germline V gene are SGHAT and FQNNGV. The trim removed 4 bases at V and 5 bases at J, leaving 3 bases unmatched. The CDR3 reads CASSSNRGHNEQFF. In nucleotides, the CDR3 is TGTGCCAGCAGCTCGAACAGGGGGCACAATGAGCAGTTCTTC.

In its sample, this clonotype was seen a few times. The chain carries TRBV7-2 and TRBJ1-2; D call uncertain. The CDR3 consists of 15 residues. Germline loops: CDR1 SGHTA, CDR2 FQGNSA. Trimming took off 2 bases at V and 5 bases at J, with 15 bases between the two ends. The CDR3: CASSLSKGVEYGYTF. The CDR3 DNA follows: TGTGCCAGCAGCTTATCTAAGGGTGTAGAATATGGCTACACCTTC.

The chain couples TRBV4-2 to TRBJ1-5; 12 bases are a match to TRBD1. CDR3 size: 15 residues. Looked up from germline, CDR1 is LGHNA and CDR2 is YNFKEQ. After removal of 5 bases from V and 5 bases from J, the junction contained 4 bases not matched to a gene. DNA for the CDR3: TGTGCCAGCAGCTATGGGACAGGGGGCTATCAGCCCCAGCATTTT. Residues: CASSYGTGGYQPQHF.

The chain employs TRBV7-2 and TRBJ1-2; weak D call: TRBD1 (5 bases). V dropped 0 bases and J dropped 2 bases, with 13 bases sitting between them. CDR1 and CDR2 from the germline V gene are SGHTA and FQGNSA. This CDR3 comprises 16 residues. The CDR3 loop is CASSLAGVQNNYGYTF. The CDR3 coding sequence is TGTGCCAGCAGCTTAGCAGGGGTCCAAAACAACTATGGCTACACCTTC.

This clonotype was counted only a few times. The chain carries TRBV3-1 and TRBJ2-3; 9 positions match TRBD2. V was pared by 4 bases and J by 0 bases, with 11 bases of the junction left unmatched. The CDR3 covers 18 residues. Germline lookup yields CDR1 LGHDT and CDR2 YNNKEL (reference sequence). CDR3 residues: CASSPGLAGRTSTDTQYF. The DNA of the CDR3 is TGTGCCAGCAGCCCCGGGCTAGCGGGGAGAACTAGCACAGATACGCAGTATTTT.

This clonotype was counted ten times or more. This chain uses TRBV19 with TRBJ1-6, with 8 bases matching TRBD1. Losses at the gene ends were 2 bases for V and 10 bases for J; bases not matched to a gene: 4. The V gene's germline CDR1 is LNHDA and CDR2 SQIVND (reference sequence). CDR3 size: 14 residues. The CDR3 nucleotides read TGTGCCAGTAGTATACCAGGGGGCGAATCACCCCTCCACTTT. It specifies CASSIPGGESPLHF.

Ten or more counts support this clonotype. One end of the junction fails to match germline, which may point to a read error. The gene calls are TRBV5-1 and TRBJ2-3, with D perhaps being TRBD1 or TRBD2 (5 bases each). The CDR3 has 13 residues. Per the germline V gene, CDR1 is SGHRS and CDR2 is YFSETQ. The CDR3: CASSRDSTDTQYF. The CDR3 DNA reads as TGTGCCAGCAGCCGGGACAGCACAGATACGCAGTATTTT.

This clonotype occurred a few times. The chain carries TRBV7-3 and TRBJ2-1; 7 bases agree with TRBD2. J gave up 5 bases and V 3 bases, and 4 bases lay outside the gene matches. The CDR3 consists of 14 residues. Germline V CDR1 and CDR2: SGHTA, FQGTGA. The DNA for the CDR3 is TGTGCCAGCAGCTTTATGGGGGGGGACAATGAGCAGTTCTTC. Its protein product is CASSFMGGDNEQFF.

This clonotype was recorded a few times. The chain joins TRBV2 to TRBJ2-3, with 8 bases aligning to TRBD2. The CDR3 has 16 residues. Germline V gives CDR1 SNHLY, CDR2 FYNNEI. Trimming removed 5 bases from V and 6 bases from J; junction bases left unmatched: 13. CDR3 region: CASSIQRGSAGDTQYF. In DNA, the CDR3 is TGTGCCAGCAGTATTCAGCGGGGGTCCGCGGGGGATACGCAGTATTTT.